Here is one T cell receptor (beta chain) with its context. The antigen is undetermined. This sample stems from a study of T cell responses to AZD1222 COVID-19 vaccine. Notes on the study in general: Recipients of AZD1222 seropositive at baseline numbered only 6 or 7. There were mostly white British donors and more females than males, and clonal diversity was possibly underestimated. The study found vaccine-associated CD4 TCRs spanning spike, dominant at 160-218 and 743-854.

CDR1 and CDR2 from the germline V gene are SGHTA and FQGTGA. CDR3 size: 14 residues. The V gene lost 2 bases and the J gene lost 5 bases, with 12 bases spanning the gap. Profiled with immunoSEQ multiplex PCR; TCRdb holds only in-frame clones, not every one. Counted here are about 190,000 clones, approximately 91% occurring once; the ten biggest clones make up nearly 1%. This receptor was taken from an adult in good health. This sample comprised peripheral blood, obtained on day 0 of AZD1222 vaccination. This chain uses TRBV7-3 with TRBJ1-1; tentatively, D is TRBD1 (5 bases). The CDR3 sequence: CASSLLPGWTEAFF. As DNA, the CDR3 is TGTGCCAGCAGCTTATTGCCAGGGTGGACTGAAGCTTTCTTT.